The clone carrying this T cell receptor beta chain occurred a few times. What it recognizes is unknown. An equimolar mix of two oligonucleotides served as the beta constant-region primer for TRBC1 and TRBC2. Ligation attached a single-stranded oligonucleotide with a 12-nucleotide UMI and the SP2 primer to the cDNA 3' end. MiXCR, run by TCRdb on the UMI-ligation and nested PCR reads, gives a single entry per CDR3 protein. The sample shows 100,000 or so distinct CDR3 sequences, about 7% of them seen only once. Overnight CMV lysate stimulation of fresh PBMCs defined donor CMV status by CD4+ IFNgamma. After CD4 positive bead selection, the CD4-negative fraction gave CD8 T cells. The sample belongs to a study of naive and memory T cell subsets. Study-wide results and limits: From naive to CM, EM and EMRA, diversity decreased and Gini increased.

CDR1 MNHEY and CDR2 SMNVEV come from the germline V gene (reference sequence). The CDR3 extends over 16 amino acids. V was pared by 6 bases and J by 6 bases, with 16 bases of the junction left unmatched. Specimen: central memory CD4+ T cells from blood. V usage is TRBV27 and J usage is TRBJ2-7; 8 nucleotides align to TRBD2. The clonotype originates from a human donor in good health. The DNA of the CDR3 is TGTGCCAGCAGCCAACGGGCCACTAGCGGTCAGGGCGAGCAGTACTTC. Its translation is CASSQRATSGQGEQYF.